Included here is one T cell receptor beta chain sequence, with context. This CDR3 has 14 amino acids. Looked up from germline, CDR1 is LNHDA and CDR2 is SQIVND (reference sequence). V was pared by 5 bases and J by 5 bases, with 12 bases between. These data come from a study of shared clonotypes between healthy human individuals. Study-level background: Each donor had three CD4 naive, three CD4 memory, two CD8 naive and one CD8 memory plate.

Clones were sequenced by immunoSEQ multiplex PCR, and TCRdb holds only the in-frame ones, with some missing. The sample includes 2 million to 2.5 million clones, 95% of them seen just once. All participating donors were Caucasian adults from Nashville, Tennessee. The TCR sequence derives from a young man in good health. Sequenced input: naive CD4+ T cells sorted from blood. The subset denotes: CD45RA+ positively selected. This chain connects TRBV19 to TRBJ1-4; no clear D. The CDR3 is CASSESSGNEKLFF. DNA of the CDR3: TGTGCCAGTAGTGAAAGCAGTGGCAATGAAAAACTGTTTTTT.